This T cell receptor (beta chain) derives from a study of siplizumab effects on memory and regulatory T cells. As concerns this clone: No antigen is known for it.

Here immunoSEQ multiplex PCR was the method, and the copy in TCRdb shows in-frame clones only, minus some. The sample gives around 100,000 clones, approximately 94% of which show up once; over 1% is in the top ten. Points from the study as a whole: Confirmatory evidence of suppressive function in proliferating siplizumab-culture Tregs was not obtained. Siplizumab brought about a significant reduction in alloreactive sequences traceable to unstimulated CD4+ memory cells. Proliferating clones, CD4+ or CD8+, lacked an assignable naive or memory phenotype in roughly 80-96% of cases.

Trimming removed 0 bases at V and 4 bases at J, with 18 bases between. This CDR3 contains 17 residues. Germline CDR1 is LNHDA and CDR2 is SQIVND (reference sequence). The sequencing sample was made of non-Treg CD4+ T cells sorted from blood. The sequence derives from a human donor in good health. The chain carries TRBV19 and TRBJ1-2, with a weak D call TRBD1 (5 bases). The CDR3 DNA reads as TGTGCCAGTAGTATAGATCGGGATGTGGGGCGCAGCTATGGCTACACCTTC. This gives the protein CASSIDRDVGRSYGYTF. Variable domain in full (rest from reference TRBV19 and TRBJ1-2): DGGITQSPKYLFRKEGQNVTLSCEQNLNHDAMYWYRQDPGQGLRLIYYSQIVNDFQKGDIAEGYSVSREKKESFPLTVTSAQKNPTAFYLCASSIDRDVGRSYGYTFGSGTRLTVV.